A single sample is the source of the 30 T cell receptor beta chains below, sequenced in a study of T-cell memory formation after mild COVID-19. TCRdb redid the calling of the 5' RACE reads with MiXCR, one entry per CDR3 protein. The sample contains roughly 180,000 distinct CDR3 sequences, 9.5% to 13% of which appear only once. Material: PBMCs or a T cell subset sorted from them (not recorded which). Every receptor here comes from a man aged 18 to 30 who had mild COVID-19 (a few samples of this study predate the infection). Cell type and time point are not known.

The chain has TRBV2 and TRBJ2-3; D not certain. The ends were cut back, 6 bases at V and 6 bases at J, with 10 bases in the middle. The CDR3 extends over 12 amino acids. Per germline, CDR1 SNHLY and CDR2 FYNNEI. CDR3 sequence (DNA): TGTGCCAGCAGGGGCTACGCCGATACGCAGTATTTT. Translating it yields CASRGYADTQYF.

This clonotype was recorded at least ten times. The chain is built from TRBV4-2 and TRBJ1-5, with unresolved D. Trimming removed 0 bases at V and 5 bases at J, with 11 bases between. Per germline, CDR1 LGHNA and CDR2 YNFKEQ. The CDR3 loop spans 15 amino acids. DNA for the CDR3: TGTGCCAGCAGCCAAGACGGCGTAGGAGATCAGCCCCAGCATTTT. Its protein product is CASSQDGVGDQPQHF.

Only a few counts were recorded for this clonotype. The chain has TRBV12-3 or TRBV12-4 and TRBJ2-3; D is undetermined. This CDR3 has 11 residues. V dropped 8 bases and J dropped 6 bases, with 9 bases sitting between them. For the CDR3, the DNA is TGTGCCAGCGGTCGGTCCGATACGCAGTATTTT. Translating it yields CASGRSDTQYF.

This clonotype has just a few counts. V and J are TRBV4-1 and TRBJ2-7; 8 bases match TRBD1. There are 17 residues in the CDR3. CDR1 and CDR2 from the germline V gene are MGHRA and YSYEKL. V trimming: 4 bases; J trimming: 3 bases; junction bases outside the gene matches: 14. The CDR3 coding sequence is TGCGCCAGCAGCCGAGGTGGGGGTGGACAGGGTCTCTACGAGCAGTACTTC. Protein: CASSRGGGGQGLYEQYF.

V gene TRBV4-3 combines with J gene TRBJ1-1, with D unresolved. V shed 5 bases and J shed 6 bases, with 10 bases lying between them. Germline-derived CDR1 and CDR2 are LGHNA and YSLEER. The CDR3 loop spans 12 amino acids. The CDR3 region is CASSGVSSEAFF. In DNA form, the CDR3 reads TGCGCCAGCAGCGGAGTCAGCTCTGAAGCTTTCTTT.

The rearrangement links TRBV7-2 to TRBJ2-3; TRBD1 agrees at 8 bases. This CDR3 contains 15 residues. CDR1 is SGHTA and CDR2 is FQGNSA in the germline V gene. The junction had 6 bases not matched to a gene; V was cut back by 4 bases and J by 3 bases. The CDR3 DNA sequence: TGTGCCAGCAGCTGGGCCAGGGGGCCGACAGATACGCAGTATTTT. As protein: CASSWARGPTDTQYF.

V and J are TRBV4-3 and TRBJ2-2; 7 bases match TRBD2. The CDR3 covers 18 residues. The germline V gene encodes CDR1 LGHNA and CDR2 YSLEER. The V gene end was trimmed by 0 bases and the J gene end by 11 bases; junction bases not matched to a gene: 18. Here the CDR3 reads CASSQDTRAAGRVGELFF. CDR3 coding DNA: TGCGCCAGCAGCCAAGACACGAGAGCTGCAGGGAGGGTCGGTGAGCTGTTTTTT.

The rearrangement links TRBV5-1 to TRBJ1-1; D gene ambiguous. V dropped 0 bases and J dropped 4 bases, with 13 bases sitting between them. This CDR3 region has 15 residues. In germline, CDR1 is SGHRS, CDR2 YFSETQ. The CDR3 DNA reads as TGCGCCAGCAGCTTGGTGCCCCTCGCGAGCACTGAAGCTTTCTTT. Its translation is CASSLVPLASTEAFF.

This CDR3 is CATSDPWADTATDTQYF. DNA of the CDR3: TGTGCCACCAGTGATCCATGGGCGGACACCGCCACAGATACGCAGTATTTT. V is TRBV24-1 and J is TRBJ2-3; D may be TRBD1 (5 bases). The V and J ends lost 3 bases and 2 bases respectively, with 17 bases between them. The CDR3 is 17 amino acids. Germline V gene lookup returns CDR1 KGHDR and CDR2 SFDVKD.

The V call is TRBV5-1, the J call TRBJ1-5; the D is unclear. Trimming left V 4 bases short and J 7 bases short, with 15 bases between. Germline V gives CDR1 SGHRS, CDR2 YFSETQ. The CDR3 covers 14 residues. CDR3 DNA sequence: TGCGCCAGCAGCCCGGACGGATTAGACCAGCCCCAGCATTTT. The encoded protein is CASSPDGLDQPQHF.

This clonotype came up many times. V and J are TRBV5-1 and TRBJ2-5, with TRBD2 matching over 12 bases. Germline CDR1 and CDR2: SGHRS and YFSETQ. V lost 7 bases, J lost 0 bases, and 7 bases stayed unmatched. The CDR3 consists of 16 residues. The chain's CDR3 is CASGPSGGAYQETQYF. CDR3 nucleotide sequence: TGCGCCAGCGGACCTAGCGGGGGGGCGTACCAAGAGACCCAGTACTTC.

This clonotype occurred a few times. The chain is built from TRBV30 and TRBJ1-4; D unresolved. From germline, CDR1 is GTSNPN and CDR2 SVGIG (reference sequence). CDR3 size: 14 residues. Trimming took off 2 bases at V and 1 base at J, with 8 bases between the two ends. The CDR3 reads CAWSFLGTNEKLFF. DNA for the CDR3: TGTGCCTGGAGTTTTCTCGGAACTAATGAAAAACTGTTTTTT.

The chain joins TRBV2 to TRBJ2-3, with TRBD2 matching over 7 bases. With 6 bases clipped from V and 5 bases from J, the junction kept 2 bases outside the gene matches. CDR1 is SNHLY, CDR2 FYNNEI, per germline. The CDR3 covers 12 residues. CDR3 amino acids: CASSRGEDTQYF. DNA for the CDR3: TGTGCCAGCAGCCGGGGGGAAGATACGCAGTATTTT.

The CDR3 DNA follows: TGTGCCAGCAGCCGGAGCGGGGCGGCCTACGAGCAGTACTTC. Translating gives CASSRSGAAYEQYF. The chain combines TRBV3-1 with TRBJ2-7, with TRBD2 identical over 7 bases. V was pared by 4 bases and J by 2 bases, with 5 bases of the junction left unmatched. The germline gives CDR1 LGHDT, CDR2 YNNKEL (reference sequence). This CDR3 is 14 amino acids long.

At least ten counts were recorded for this clonotype. The genes are TRBV18 and TRBJ1-1; no definite D call. The CDR3 has 13 amino acids. V was clipped by 4 bases and J by 1 base, with 7 bases between them. The V gene's germline CDR1 is KGHSH and CDR2 LQKENI. This CDR3 is CASSLGENTEAFF. DNA of the CDR3: TGTGCCAGCTCACTCGGAGAGAACACTGAAGCTTTCTTT.

The CDR3 reads CASSHPPGYTGELFF. The CDR3, as DNA: TGTGCCAGCAGCCACCCCCCGGGGTACACCGGGGAGCTGTTTTTT. The chain carries TRBV3-1 and TRBJ2-2; possible D gene TRBD2, 5 bases. Trimming shortened V by 3 bases and J by 3 bases, and 11 bases separated the two germline ends. The CDR3 length is 15 residues. The germline CDR1 and CDR2 sequences are LGHDT and YNNKEL (reference sequence).

The rearrangement joins TRBV11-1 to TRBJ2-5; 8 bases are shared with TRBD1. Germline V CDR1 and CDR2: SGHAT, FQDESV (reference sequence). V dropped 5 bases and J dropped 1; count of bases not matched to a gene: 12. The CDR3 loop spans 17 amino acids. The CDR3 reads CASSPGRGTGGQETQYF. In nucleotides, the CDR3 is TGTGCCAGCAGCCCCGGAAGGGGGACAGGAGGCCAAGAGACCCAGTACTTC.

Ten or more counts support this clonotype. The rearrangement joins TRBV28 to TRBJ2-5; D remains unclear. This CDR3 comprises 13 residues. Germline CDR1 reads MDHEN; CDR2 reads SYDVKM. The ends were cut back, 5 bases at V and 1 base at J, with 8 bases in the middle. This CDR3 reads CASSVFSQETQYF. CDR3 DNA sequence: TGTGCCAGCAGTGTGTTCAGCCAAGAGACCCAGTACTTC. Looking up the rest from reference TRBV28 and TRBJ2-5 gives the full variable domain: DVKVTQSSRYLVKRTGEKVFLECVQDMDHENMFWYRQDPGLGLRLIYFSYDVKMKEKGDIPEGYSVSREKKERFSLILESASTNQTSMYLCASSVFSQETQYFGPGTRLLVL.

This clonotype was seen only a few times. The chain joins TRBV5-5 to TRBJ2-4; D possibly corresponds to TRBD2 (5 bases). The CDR3 has 15 amino acids. Between the trimmed V and J ends, which lost 0 bases and 7 bases, there was a span of 14 bases. Germline loops: CDR1 SGHKS, CDR2 YYEKEE (reference sequence). The chain's CDR3 is CASSLVVGLRNIQYF. CDR3 nucleotides: TGTGCCAGCAGCTTGGTGGTTGGACTTCGGAACATTCAGTACTTC.

This clonotype was observed at least ten times. The chain joins TRBV18 to TRBJ2-3; D call uncertain. Trimming stripped 8 bases from V and 6 bases from J, with 9 bases between. This CDR3 is 11 amino acids long. Germline CDR1 and CDR2: KGHSH and LQKENI. The CDR3 loop is CASSPRDTQYF. For the CDR3, the DNA is TGTGCCAGCAGCCCCAGGGATACGCAGTATTTT.

This chain links TRBV18 with TRBJ1-1; D may be TRBD1 (6 bases). The CDR3 runs to 12 residues. Germline V gene data show CDR1 as KGHSH and CDR2 as LQKENI. V gave up 7 bases and J gave up 5 bases, with 11 bases separating them. The CDR3 region is CASCRGATEAFF. CDR3 in DNA: TGTGCCAGCTGTAGGGGGGCAACTGAAGCTTTCTTT.

J is TRBJ1-3 and V is TRBV3-1, with a tentative D call TRBD1 (6 bases). The CDR3 is 14 residues long. The germline gives CDR1 LGHDT, CDR2 YNNKEL (reference sequence). The V gene lost 4 bases and the J gene lost 3 bases, with 10 bases spanning the gap. The chain's CDR3 is CASSLYRDGNTIYF. The CDR3 nucleotides read TGTGCCAGCAGCCTGTACAGGGATGGAAACACCATATATTTT.

This clonotype was counted ten times or more. The chain joins TRBV7-6 to TRBJ1-6, with D perhaps TRBD1 (6 bases). The CDR3 has 19 amino acids. Germline V CDR1 and CDR2: SGHVS, FNYEAQ. The V end was cut by 2 bases, the J end by 1 base, with 18 bases between. The CDR3 DNA reads TGTGCCAGCAGCTTAAAGTCGCAGGGGCTGAGGTCCTATAATTCACCCCTCCACTTT. Residues: CASSLKSQGLRSYNSPLHF. Together with reference TRBV7-6 and TRBJ1-6, the CDR3 gives the full variable domain: GAGVSQSPRYKVTKRGQDVALRCDPISGHVSLYWYRQALGQGPEFLTYFNYEAQQDKSGLPNDRFSAERPEGSISTLTIQRTEQRDSAMYRCASSLKSQGLRSYNSPLHFGNGTRLTVT.

This clonotype appeared many times. This chain joins TRBV12-3 or TRBV12-4 and TRBJ1-2; D may be TRBD1 (6 bases). Trimming took 6 bases from V and 1 from J, leaving 15 bases between them. This CDR3 is built from 15 residues. CDR3 amino acids: CASSSRGAHNYGYTF. Here the CDR3 DNA reads TGTGCCAGCAGCAGTCGGGGGGCGCATAACTATGGCTACACCTTC.

This clonotype showed up just a few times. J is TRBJ1-1 and V is TRBV7-8, with 12 bases identical to TRBD1. Germline V gene lookup returns CDR1 SGHVS and CDR2 FQNEAQ. The CDR3 has 17 residues. The V and J ends lost 4 bases and 2 bases, in that order; junction bases with no gene match: 8. CDR3 protein: CASSSRQGQGANTEAFF. DNA for the CDR3: TGTGCCAGCAGCTCAAGGCAGGGACAGGGGGCTAACACTGAAGCTTTCTTT.

This clonotype turned up a few times. The J gene is TRBJ2-4, the V gene TRBV6-5, with D perhaps TRBD2 (5 bases). There are 14 residues in the CDR3. The germline V and J ends were trimmed by 8 bases and 8 bases, with 19 bases remaining between them. Germline-derived CDR1 and CDR2 are MNHEY and SVGAGI. The chain's CDR3 is CASASDAREYIQYF. CDR3 nucleotides: TGTGCCAGCGCTTCGGACGCTAGGGAGTACATTCAGTACTTC.

This clonotype was counted many times. The J gene is TRBJ2-1, the V gene TRBV30, with D possibly TRBD1 on 5 matching bases. Germline-derived CDR1 and CDR2 are GTSNPN and SVGIG (reference sequence). The CDR3 runs 13 residues. The ends were cut back, 4 bases at V and 7 bases at J, with 14 bases in the middle. The chain's CDR3 is CAWTQGMSNEQFF. CDR3 nucleotide sequence: TGTGCCTGGACCCAGGGTATGTCAAATGAGCAGTTCTTC.

This clonotype appeared a few times. V and J are TRBV3-1 and TRBJ2-1; 8 bases line up with TRBD2. The CDR3 is 15 residues long. The germline CDR1 and CDR2 sequences are LGHDT and YNNKEL (reference sequence). Trimming removed 4 bases from V and 9 bases from J; junction bases left unmatched: 11. The CDR3 reads CASSLPGLVMGEQFF. As DNA, the CDR3 is TGTGCCAGCAGCCTGCCGGGACTAGTAATGGGTGAGCAGTTCTTC.

The chain joins TRBV7-9 to TRBJ1-6; 7 bases agree with TRBD1. CDR1 and CDR2 from the germline V gene are SEHNR and FQNEAQ (reference sequence). The CDR3 has 16 residues. Trimming cost V 0 bases and J 7 bases; bases outside gene matches: 6. CDR3 residues: CASSLATGTENSPLHF. The CDR3 coding sequence is TGTGCCAGCAGCTTAGCGACCGGGACAGAGAATTCACCCCTCCACTTT. Full variable domain (remainder filled in from reference TRBV7-9 and TRBJ1-6): DTGVSQNPRHKITKRGQNVTFRCDPISEHNRLYWYRQTLGQGPEFLTYFQNEAQLEKSRLLSDRFSAERPKGSFSTLEIQRTEQGDSAMYLCASSLATGTENSPLHFGNGTRLTVT.

This chain uses TRBV5-1 with TRBJ1-2; 12 nucleotides align to TRBD1. V trimming: 0 bases; J trimming: 4 bases; junction bases outside the gene matches: 10. This CDR3 has 18 residues. Germline V gives CDR1 SGHRS, CDR2 YFSETQ. The CDR3 bases are TGCGCCAGCAGCTTGGCCTGGGGACAGGGGGCGCGTAGCTATGGCTACACCTTC. Its translation: CASSLAWGQGARSYGYTF.